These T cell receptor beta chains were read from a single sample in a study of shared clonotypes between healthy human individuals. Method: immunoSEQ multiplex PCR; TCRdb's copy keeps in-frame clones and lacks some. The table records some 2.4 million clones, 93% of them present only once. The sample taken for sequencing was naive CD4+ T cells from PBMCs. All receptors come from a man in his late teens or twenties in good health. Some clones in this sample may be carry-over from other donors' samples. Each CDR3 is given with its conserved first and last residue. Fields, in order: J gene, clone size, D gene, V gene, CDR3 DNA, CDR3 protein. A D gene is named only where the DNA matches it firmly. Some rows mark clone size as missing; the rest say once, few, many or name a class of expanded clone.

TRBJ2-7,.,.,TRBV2,TGTGCCAGCAGTGAGGCGTACGAGCAGTACTTC,CASSEAYEQYF
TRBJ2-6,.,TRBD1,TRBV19,TGTGCCAGCACGGGACAGGGGGTCTCTGGGGCCAACGTCCTGACTTTC,CASTGQGVSGANVLTF
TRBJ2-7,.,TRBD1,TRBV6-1,TGTGCCAGCAGGACCCGGGACAGGGGGCTCTACGAGCAGTACTTC,CASRTRDRGLYEQYF
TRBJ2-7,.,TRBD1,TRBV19,TGTGCCAGTAGCCCACGGACAGGGTCAGCCGAGCAGTACTTC,CASSPRTGSAEQYF
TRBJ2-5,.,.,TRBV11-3,TGTGCCAGCAGCTTAGATGGGGGACGCGGGGAGACCCAGTACTTC,CASSLDGGRGETQYF
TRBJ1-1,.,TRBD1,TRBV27,TGTGCCAGCAGTTCCGGACAGGTCATGAACACTGAAGCTTTCTTT,CASSSGQVMNTEAFF
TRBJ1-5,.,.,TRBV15,TGTGCCACCAGCAGGCCTTCCCCAGACTATAGCAATCAGCCCCAGCATTTT,CATSRPSPDYSNQPQHF
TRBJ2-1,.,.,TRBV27,TGTGCCAGCAGGGCCGGGACTTCCGCGCGGCAGTTCTTC,CASRAGTSARQFF
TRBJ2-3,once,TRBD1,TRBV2,TGTGCCAGCAGGGACGACAGGGGGGCAAGCACAGATACGCAGTATTTT,CASRDDRGASTDTQYF
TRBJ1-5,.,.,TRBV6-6,TGTGCCAGCAGCACGACAGTGTCTAGCAATCAGCCCCAGCATTTT,CASSTTVSSNQPQHF
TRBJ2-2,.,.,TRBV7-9,TGTGCCAGCAGCTTCTTTCGGACTTTTGGACCCGGGGAGCTGTTTTTT,CASSFFRTFGPGELFF
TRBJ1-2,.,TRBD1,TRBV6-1,TGTGCCAGCAGAGGGGGCTTCTATGGCTACACCTTC,CASRGGFYGYTF
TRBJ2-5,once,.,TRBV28,TGTGCCAGCAGTTTGGTTCAGGGGATCGGAGAGACCCAGTACTTC,CASSLVQGIGETQYF